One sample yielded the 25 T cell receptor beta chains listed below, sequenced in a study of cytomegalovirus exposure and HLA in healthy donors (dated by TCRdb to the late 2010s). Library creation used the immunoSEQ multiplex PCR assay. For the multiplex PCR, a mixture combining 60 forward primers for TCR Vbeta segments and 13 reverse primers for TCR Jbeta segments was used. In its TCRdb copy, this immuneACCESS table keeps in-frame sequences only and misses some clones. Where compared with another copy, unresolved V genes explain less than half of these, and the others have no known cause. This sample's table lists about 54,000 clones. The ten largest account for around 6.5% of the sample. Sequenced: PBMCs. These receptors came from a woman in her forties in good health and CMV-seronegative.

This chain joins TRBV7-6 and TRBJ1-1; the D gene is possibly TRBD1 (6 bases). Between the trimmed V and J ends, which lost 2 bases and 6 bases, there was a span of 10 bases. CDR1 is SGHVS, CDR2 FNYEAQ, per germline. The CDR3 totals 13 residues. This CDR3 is CASSLRGGAEAFF. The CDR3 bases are TGTGCCAGCAGCTTAAGAGGGGGAGCTGAAGCTTTCTTT. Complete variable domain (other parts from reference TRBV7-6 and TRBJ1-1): GAGVSQSPRYKVTKRGQDVALRCDPISGHVSLYWYRQALGQGPEFLTYFNYEAQQDKSGLPNDRFSAERPEGSISTLTIQRTEQRDSAMYRCASSLRGGAEAFFGQGTRLTVV.

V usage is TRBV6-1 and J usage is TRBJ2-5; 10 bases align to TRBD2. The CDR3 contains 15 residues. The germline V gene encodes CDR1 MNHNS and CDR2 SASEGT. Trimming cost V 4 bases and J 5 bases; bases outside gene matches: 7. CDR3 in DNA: TGTGCCAGCAGTGTGGATAGCGGGGGGCCGGAGACCCAGTACTTC. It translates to CASSVDSGGPETQYF.

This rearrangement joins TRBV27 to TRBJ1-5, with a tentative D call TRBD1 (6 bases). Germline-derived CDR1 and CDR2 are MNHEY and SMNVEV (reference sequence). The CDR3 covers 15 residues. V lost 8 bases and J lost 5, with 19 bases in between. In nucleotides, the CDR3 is TGTGCCAGCGGATGGGTAGGGGCAGGGGATCAGCCCCAGCATTTT. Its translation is CASGWVGAGDQPQHF.

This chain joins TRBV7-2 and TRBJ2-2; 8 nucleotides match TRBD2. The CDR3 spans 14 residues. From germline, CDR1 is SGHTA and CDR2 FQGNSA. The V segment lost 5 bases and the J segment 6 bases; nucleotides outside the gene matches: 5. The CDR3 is CASSRTSSAGELFF. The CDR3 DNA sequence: TGTGCCAGCAGCCGGACTAGCTCGGCCGGGGAGCTGTTTTTT.

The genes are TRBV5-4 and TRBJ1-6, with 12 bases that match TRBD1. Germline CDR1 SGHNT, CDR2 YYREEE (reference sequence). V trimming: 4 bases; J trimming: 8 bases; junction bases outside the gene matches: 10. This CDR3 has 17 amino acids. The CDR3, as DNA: TGTGCCAGCAGCCCCCCCGGGACAGGGGGCAGGGATTCACCCCTCCACTTT. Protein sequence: CASSPPGTGGRDSPLHF.

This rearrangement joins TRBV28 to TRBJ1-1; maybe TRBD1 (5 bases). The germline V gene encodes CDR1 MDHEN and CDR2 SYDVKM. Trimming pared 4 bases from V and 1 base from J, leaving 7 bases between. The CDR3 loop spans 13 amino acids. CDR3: CASSSGQNTEAFF. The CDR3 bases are TGTGCCAGCAGTTCCGGACAGAACACTGAAGCTTTCTTT.

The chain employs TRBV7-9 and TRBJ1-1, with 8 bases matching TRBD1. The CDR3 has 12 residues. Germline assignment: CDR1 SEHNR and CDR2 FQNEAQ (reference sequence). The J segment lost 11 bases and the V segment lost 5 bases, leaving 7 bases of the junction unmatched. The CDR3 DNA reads TGTGCCAGCAGCGCCAGGGGGCTGGAGGCTTTCTTT. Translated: CASSARGLEAFF.

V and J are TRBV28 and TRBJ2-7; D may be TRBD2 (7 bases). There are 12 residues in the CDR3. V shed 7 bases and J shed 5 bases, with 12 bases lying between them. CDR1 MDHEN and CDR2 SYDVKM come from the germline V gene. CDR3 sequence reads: CASTPGGHEQYF. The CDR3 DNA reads TGTGCCAGCACTCCCGGGGGGCACGAGCAGTACTTC. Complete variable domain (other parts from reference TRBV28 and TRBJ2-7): DVKVTQSSRYLVKRTGEKVFLECVQDMDHENMFWYRQDPGLGLRLIYFSYDVKMKEKGDIPEGYSVSREKKERFSLILESASTNQTSMYLCASTPGGHEQYFGPGTRLTVT.

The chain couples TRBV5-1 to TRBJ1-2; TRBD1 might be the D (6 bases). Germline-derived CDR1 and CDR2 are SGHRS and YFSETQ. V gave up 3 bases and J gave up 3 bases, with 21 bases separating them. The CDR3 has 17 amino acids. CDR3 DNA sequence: TGCGCCAGCAGCTCCCTTGGCTACAGGGAGAGGGACTATGGCTACACCTTC. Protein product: CASSSLGYRERDYGYTF.

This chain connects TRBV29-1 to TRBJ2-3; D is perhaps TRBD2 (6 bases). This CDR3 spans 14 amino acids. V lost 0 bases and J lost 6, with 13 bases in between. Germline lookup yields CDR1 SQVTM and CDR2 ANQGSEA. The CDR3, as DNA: TGCAGCGTTGAAGATCGAGGGGAGGTGGATACGCAGTATTTT. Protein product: CSVEDRGEVDTQYF.

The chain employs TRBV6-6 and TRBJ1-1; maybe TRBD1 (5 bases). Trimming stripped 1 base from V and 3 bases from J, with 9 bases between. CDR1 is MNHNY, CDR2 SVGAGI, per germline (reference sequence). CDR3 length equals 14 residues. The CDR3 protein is CASSYLVRDTEAFF. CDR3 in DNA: TGTGCCAGCAGTTACTTGGTCAGGGACACTGAAGCTTTCTTT.

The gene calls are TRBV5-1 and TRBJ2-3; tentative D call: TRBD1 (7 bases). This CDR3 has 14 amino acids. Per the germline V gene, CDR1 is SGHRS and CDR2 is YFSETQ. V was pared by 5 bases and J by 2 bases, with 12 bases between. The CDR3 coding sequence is TGCGCCAGCAGGGCGGGACAGAACACAGATACGCAGTATTTT. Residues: CASRAGQNTDTQYF. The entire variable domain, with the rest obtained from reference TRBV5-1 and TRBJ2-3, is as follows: KAGVTQTPRYLIKTRGQQVTLSCSPISGHRSVSWYQQTPGQGLQFLFEYFSETQRNKGNFPGRFSGRQFSNSRSEMNVSTLELGDSALYLCASRAGQNTDTQYFGPGTRLTVL.

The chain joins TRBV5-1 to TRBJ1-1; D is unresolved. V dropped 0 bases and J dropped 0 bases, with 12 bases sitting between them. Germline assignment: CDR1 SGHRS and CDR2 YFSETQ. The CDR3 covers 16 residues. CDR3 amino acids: CASSLGGGSLNTEAFF. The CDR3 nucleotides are TGCGCCAGCAGCTTGGGTGGAGGGAGCTTGAACACTGAAGCTTTCTTT.

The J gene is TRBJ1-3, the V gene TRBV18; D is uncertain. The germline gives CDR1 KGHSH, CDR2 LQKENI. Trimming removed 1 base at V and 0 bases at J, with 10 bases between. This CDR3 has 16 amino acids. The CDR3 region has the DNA TGTGCCAGCTCACCACTCGAAGGGAGCTCTGGAAACACCATATATTTT. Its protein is CASSPLEGSSGNTIYF.

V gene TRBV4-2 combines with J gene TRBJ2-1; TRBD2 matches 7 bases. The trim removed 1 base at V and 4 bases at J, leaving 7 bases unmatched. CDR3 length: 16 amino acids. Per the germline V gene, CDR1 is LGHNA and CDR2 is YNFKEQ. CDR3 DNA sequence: TGTGCCAGCAGCCAAGGACGTCTAGCGGATTACAATGAGCAGTTCTTC. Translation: CASSQGRLADYNEQFF.

CDR3 DNA sequence: TGCGCCAGCAGCCTTGAGACAGGGAGGTACGAGCAGTACTTC. Protein product: CASSLETGRYEQYF. This chain uses TRBV4-3 with TRBJ2-7, with D possibly being TRBD1 (7 bases). The V and J ends lost 4 bases and 4 bases respectively, with 14 bases between them. The CDR3 loop spans 14 amino acids. In germline, CDR1 is LGHNA, CDR2 YSLEER.

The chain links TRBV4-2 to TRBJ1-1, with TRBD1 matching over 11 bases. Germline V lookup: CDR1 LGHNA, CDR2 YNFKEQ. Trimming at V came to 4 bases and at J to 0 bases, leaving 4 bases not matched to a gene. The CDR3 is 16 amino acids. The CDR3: CASSPGQGAMNTEAFF. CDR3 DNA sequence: TGTGCCAGCAGCCCCGGACAGGGGGCGATGAACACTGAAGCTTTCTTT.

CDR3 region: CASSTDRIANTGELFF. CDR3 in DNA: TGTGCCAGCAGTACGGACAGAATCGCGAACACCGGGGAGCTGTTTTTT. The V and J genes are TRBV28 and TRBJ2-2, with D possibly being TRBD1 (6 bases). CDR3 length: 16 amino acids. Germline V gene data show CDR1 as MDHEN and CDR2 as SYDVKM. The V end lost 5 bases, the J end lost 0 bases, and 13 bases lay between the germline ends. The full variable domain, its missing parts supplied by reference TRBV28 and TRBJ2-2, is DVKVTQSSRYLVKRTGEKVFLECVQDMDHENMFWYRQDPGLGLRLIYFSYDVKMKEKGDIPEGYSVSREKKERFSLILESASTNQTSMYLCASSTDRIANTGELFFGEGSRLTVL.

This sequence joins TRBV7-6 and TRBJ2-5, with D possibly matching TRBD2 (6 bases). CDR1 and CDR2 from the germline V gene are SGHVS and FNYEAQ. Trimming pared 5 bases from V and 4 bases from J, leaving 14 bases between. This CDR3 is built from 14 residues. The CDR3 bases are TGTGCCAGCAGCCAGCGGGCCGAATCAGAGACCCAGTACTTC. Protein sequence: CASSQRAESETQYF. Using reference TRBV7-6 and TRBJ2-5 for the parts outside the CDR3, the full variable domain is GAGVSQSPRYKVTKRGQDVALRCDPISGHVSLYWYRQALGQGPEFLTYFNYEAQQDKSGLPNDRFSAERPEGSISTLTIQRTEQRDSAMYRCASSQRAESETQYFGPGTRLLVL.

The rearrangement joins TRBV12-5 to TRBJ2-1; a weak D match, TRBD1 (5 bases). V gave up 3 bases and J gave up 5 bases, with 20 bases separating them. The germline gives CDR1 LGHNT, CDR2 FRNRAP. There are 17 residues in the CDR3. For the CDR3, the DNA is TGTGCTAGTGGTTTCCGCCCGATTGGCAGGGTTAACAATGAGCAGTTCTTC. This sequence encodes CASGFRPIGRVNNEQFF. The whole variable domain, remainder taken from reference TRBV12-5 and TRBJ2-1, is DARVTQTPRHKVTEMGQEVTMRCQPILGHNTVFWYRQTMMQGLELLAYFRNRAPLDDSGMPKDRFSAEMPDATLATLKIQPSEPRDSAVYFCASGFRPIGRVNNEQFFGPGTRLTVL.

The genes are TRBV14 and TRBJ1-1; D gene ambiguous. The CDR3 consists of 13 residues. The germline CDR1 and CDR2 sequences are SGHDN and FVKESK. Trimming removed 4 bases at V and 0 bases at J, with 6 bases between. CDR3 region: CASSRLMNTEAFF. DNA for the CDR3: TGTGCCAGCAGCCGTTTAATGAACACTGAAGCTTTCTTT.

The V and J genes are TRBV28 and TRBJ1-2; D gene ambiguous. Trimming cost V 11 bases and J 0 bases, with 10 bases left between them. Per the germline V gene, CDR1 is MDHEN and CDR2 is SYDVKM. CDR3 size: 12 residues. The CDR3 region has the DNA TGTGCCTGCGGCATTACTAACTATGGCTACACCTTC. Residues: CACGITNYGYTF.

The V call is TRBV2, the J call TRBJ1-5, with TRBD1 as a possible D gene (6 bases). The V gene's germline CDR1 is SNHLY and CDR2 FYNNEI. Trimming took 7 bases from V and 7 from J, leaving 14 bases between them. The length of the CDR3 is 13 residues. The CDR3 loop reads CASKLTGGQPQHF. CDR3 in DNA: TGTGCCAGCAAATTGACAGGCGGCCAGCCCCAGCATTTT.

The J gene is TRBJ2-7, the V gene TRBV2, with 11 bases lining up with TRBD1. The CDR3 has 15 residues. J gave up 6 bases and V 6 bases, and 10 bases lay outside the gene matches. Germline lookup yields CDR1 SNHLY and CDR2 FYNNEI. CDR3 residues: CASSASSGTGGEQYF. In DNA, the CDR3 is TGTGCCAGCAGCGCATCGTCCGGGACAGGGGGCGAGCAGTACTTC.

Here the CDR3 reads CASTSSALDQAVGYTF. The CDR3 DNA sequence: TGTGCCAGCACCTCCTCGGCGTTGGACCAAGCGGTTGGCTACACCTTC. The chain has TRBV28 and TRBJ1-2; D remains ambiguous. The CDR3 loop spans 16 amino acids. Trimming cost V 7 bases and J 7 bases, with 25 bases left between them. CDR1 and CDR2 from the germline V gene are MDHEN and SYDVKM.